This T cell receptor beta chain was obtained from a study of blood T cell repertoires in COVID-19. Study-wide background: There were acute and convalescent COVID-19 samples, and they came from the United States, Italy and Spain. Sources were T cells, B-cell-depleted T cells, or PBMCs; the material itself was cDNA or gDNA.

Germline assignment: CDR1 SGHVS and CDR2 FNYEAQ. Trimming took 1 base from V and 2 from J, leaving 8 bases between them. The CDR3 contains 14 residues. Per the study methods: Amplifying reference gene primers gave estimates of nucleated cell counts. Data came from immunoSEQ multiplex PCR; TCRdb stores just in-frame clones and leaves some out. V, J and clone size derive from that table, while D and trimming were established from the DNA sequence. The sample holds 65,000 to 80,000 clones, roughly 90% seen once. This TCR was recovered from a human donor in a cohort sampled during active COVID-19. The rearrangement links TRBV7-6 to TRBJ1-1; D unclear. The sample taken for sequencing was peripheral blood. This chain's CDR3 is CASSLGTANTEAFF. For the CDR3, the DNA is TGTGCCAGCAGCTTAGGCACAGCAAACACTGAAGCTTTCTTT.